The T cell receptor (beta chain) under discussion was sequenced for a study of regulatory T cells in long-lasting Graves disease. Time point here: newly diagnosed GD, antithyroid drugs for less than 3 months. Isolated PBMC RNA provided the starting material for the TCR library. This CDR3 has 14 residues. The V gene lost 0 bases and the J gene lost 4 bases, with 10 bases spanning the gap. Germline V gene lookup returns CDR1 KGHSH and CDR2 LQKENI. Through Arm-PCR of CDR3 regions and iRepertoire HTBI primers, TCR beta libraries were built. In TCRdb, the multiplex PCR reads were re-called with MiXCR into one record per CDR3 protein. This sample has roughly 500,000 distinct CDR3 sequences, with 13% to 15% found just once. This clonotype was counted at least ten times. The sample also formed part of further work on T cells in Graves' hyperthyroidism and ophthalmopathy.

Sequencing was performed on peripheral blood mononuclear cells (PBMCs), taken at new diagnosis, from a patient treated with antithyroid drugs. The sequence derives from a woman between 50 and 59 years old with Graves disease. This chain uses TRBV18 with TRBJ2-7, with D tentatively TRBD1 or TRBD2 (5 bases each). CDR3: CASSPPGDPYEQYF. The CDR3 bases are TGTGCCAGCTCACCACCCGGGGACCCTTACGAGCAGTACTTC.